Listed below are T cell receptor beta chains from one sample, sequenced in a study of T cell changes during pregnancy in multiple sclerosis. The protocol was immunoSEQ multiplex PCR, while the TCRdb copy is restricted to in-frame clones and leaves out a portion. The sample consists of about 39,000 clones, 90% to 95% of them appearing once. Sequenced material: CD4+ T cells from peripheral blood mononuclear cells, taken after pregnancy. These receptors came from a female donor with multiple sclerosis, enrolled in a pregnancy study. Each CDR3 is given with its conserved first and last residue. The order of the fields is CDR3 length, D gene, clone size, V gene, J gene, CDR3 DNA, CDR3 protein. A D gene is named only where the DNA matches it firmly. Clone size is given for some rows only: seen once, a few or many times, or a class if the clone is expanded.

15	TRBD2	NA	TRBV5-1	TRBJ2-2	TGCGCCAGCAGCCAGGGACTACAGAACACCGGGGAGCTGTTTTTT	CASSQGLQNTGELFF
18	TRBD2	NA	TRBV4-1	TRBJ2-5	TGCGCCAGCAGCCAAGCCAGGGTAGCGGGGGGCTTGGGGGAGACCCAGTACTTC	CASSQARVAGGLGETQYF
15	NA	NA	TRBV5-1	TRBJ1-2	TGCGCCAGCAGCTCCTCCGGGACGCGGGAAAATGGCTACACCTTC	CASSSSGTRENGYTF
15	TRBD1	once	TRBV18	TRBJ1-2	TGTGCCAGCTCACCCCTGCCTGAGACAGGGGTCGGCTACACCTTC	CASSPLPETGVGYTF
12	TRBD1	NA	TRBV6-6	TRBJ1-2	TGTGCCAGCCGGACAGGGAACTATGGCTACACCTTC	CASRTGNYGYTF
16	NA	NA	TRBV18	TRBJ2-3	TGTGCCAGCTCACCACCGGGCAGGGCCGACACAGATACGCAGTATTTT	CASSPPGRADTDTQYF
15	TRBD2	NA	TRBV2	TRBJ2-2	TGTGCCAGCAGTGACCTAGCGGGGGGGCCCGGGGAGCTGTTTTTT	CASSDLAGGPGELFF
14	NA	NA	TRBV19	TRBJ1-2	TGTGCCAGTAGTATGGCGGGAGCCCCCTATGGCTACACCTTC	CASSMAGAPYGYTF
15	TRBD1	NA	TRBV7-2	TRBJ2-1	TGTGCCAGCAGCTTACCCCGGACAGGGTCGGATGAGCAGTTCTTC	CASSLPRTGSDEQFF
14	TRBD2	NA	TRBV27	TRBJ2-3	TGTGCCAGCAGTTTGCGGGGGGGCCTACATACGCAGTATTTT	CASSLRGGLHTQYF
14	TRBD1	once	TRBV11-2	TRBJ1-2	TGTGCCAGCAGCTTAAGTTTCCGCAGGGGGGGCTACACCTTC	CASSLSFRRGGYTF
14	NA	NA	TRBV5-1	TRBJ2-5	TGCGCCAGCAGCTTCTCTAGGAGGGAGGAGACCCAGTACTTC	CASSFSRREETQYF
16	NA	NA	TRBV11-2	TRBJ1-3	TGTGCCAGCAGCTTAGTCCCAGGCCGCCGTGGAAACACCATATATTTT	CASSLVPGRRGNTIYF
18	TRBD1	once	TRBV2	TRBJ1-6	TGTGCCAGCAGGGAGAGGTTTCTACAGGGGAAAAACGGATCACCCCTCCACTTT	CASRERFLQGKNGSPLHF
16	TRBD1	NA	TRBV7-6	TRBJ2-5	TGTGCCAGCAGCTTGGGGACAGGGGGCCCCCAAGAGACCCAGTACTTC	CASSLGTGGPQETQYF
14	TRBD2	NA	TRBV7-3	TRBJ2-2	TGTGCCAGCAGCTCCAGCGGGGTTTCCGGGGAGCTGTTTTTT	CASSSSGVSGELFF
18	TRBD1	few	TRBV11-2	TRBJ1-3	TGTGCCAGCAGCTCCGGACAGGGTCCAGCATTAAGTGGAAACACCATATATTTT	CASSSGQGPALSGNTIYF
16	NA	once	TRBV19	TRBJ2-1	TGTGCCAGTAGTCCCCGGACGGGGAGCTCCTACAATGAGCAGTTCTTC	CASSPRTGSSYNEQFF
13	TRBD1	few	TRBV5-4	TRBJ1-2	TGTGCCAGCAGCAAGGGACAGGGGGCAGGCTACACCTTC	CASSKGQGAGYTF
14	NA	NA	TRBV29-1	TRBJ2-2	TGCAGCGTTGAATACCCTGACAGGACCGGGGAGCTGTTTTTT	CSVEYPDRTGELFF
12	NA	NA	TRBV7-2	TRBJ2-3	TGTGCCAGCAGCCCTCCCACAGATACGCAGTATTTT	CASSPPTDTQYF
17	NA	NA	TRBV7-8	TRBJ2-2	TGTGCCAGCAGCCTAGCTGGGCAGGGAAGCGTCTCCGGGGAGCTGTTTTTT	CASSLAGQGSVSGELFF
14	NA	NA	TRBV11-2	TRBJ2-5	TGTGCCAGCAGCCCCCCGGGAAGACAAGAGACCCAGTACTTC	CASSPPGRQETQYF
16	TRBD2	NA	TRBV7-7	TRBJ2-5	TGTGCTAGCAGCTTAGTGCCGCGGGGGTTTCAAGAGACCCAGTACTTC	CASSLVPRGFQETQYF
16	TRBD1	once	TRBV5-6	TRBJ2-2	TGTGCCAGCAGCCGGGACAGGGCACCCTACACCGGGGAGCTGTTTTTT	CASSRDRAPYTGELFF
16	NA	NA	TRBV6-1	TRBJ1-4	TGTGCCAGCAGTGCAGGGCAGGGACTGGGTAATGAAAAACTGTTTTTT	CASSAGQGLGNEKLFF
16	NA	NA	TRBV30	TRBJ2-6	TGTGCCTGGAACTCTCAGGGGATCTCTGGGGCCAACGTCCTGACTTTC	CAWNSQGISGANVLTF
17	TRBD2	NA	TRBV10-2	TRBJ2-3	TGCGCCAGCGGTTTTCCGATAGCGGGGGGGAACACAGATACGCAGTATTTT	CASGFPIAGGNTDTQYF
14	NA	NA	TRBV11-3	TRBJ2-1	TGTGCCAGCAGCTTACGTAGGGGTCAGAATGAGCAGTTCTTC	CASSLRRGQNEQFF
15	NA	few	TRBV21-1	TRBJ2-7	TGTGCCAGCAGCAGTGTGGGACAGAGCTTCTACGAGCAGTACTTC	CASSSVGQSFYEQYF
18	TRBD2	once	TRBV5-1	TRBJ2-5	TGCGCCAGCAGCTCGAAAAAAACTAGCGGGGGATCTGGAGAGACCCAGTACTTC	CASSSKKTSGGSGETQYF
16	NA	NA	TRBV15	TRBJ1-5	TGTGCCACCAGCGCCCGGTGGGGAGGGGGCAATCAGCCCCAGCATTTT	CATSARWGGGNQPQHF
16	TRBD2	NA	TRBV5-1	TRBJ2-7	TGCGCCAGCAGCTTGGCGGGGGGGCAGGGCGTAAGTGAGCAGTACTTC	CASSLAGGQGVSEQYF
14	NA	NA	TRBV18	TRBJ1-6	TGTGCCAGCTCACCCGGCAGGGGTGATTCACCCCTCCACTTT	CASSPGRGDSPLHF
13	NA	once	TRBV27	TRBJ1-5	TGTGCCAGCAGTTTCCGCGACAATCAGCCCCAGCATTTT	CASSFRDNQPQHF
15	NA	NA	TRBV5-5	TRBJ2-1	TGTGCCAGCAGCTTGGTAACGAGCTCCTACAATGAGCAGTTCTTC	CASSLVTSSYNEQFF
15	TRBD1	NA	TRBV6-5	TRBJ1-3	TGTGCCAGCAGTACCGGGACAGGGTCTGGAAACACCATATATTTT	CASSTGTGSGNTIYF